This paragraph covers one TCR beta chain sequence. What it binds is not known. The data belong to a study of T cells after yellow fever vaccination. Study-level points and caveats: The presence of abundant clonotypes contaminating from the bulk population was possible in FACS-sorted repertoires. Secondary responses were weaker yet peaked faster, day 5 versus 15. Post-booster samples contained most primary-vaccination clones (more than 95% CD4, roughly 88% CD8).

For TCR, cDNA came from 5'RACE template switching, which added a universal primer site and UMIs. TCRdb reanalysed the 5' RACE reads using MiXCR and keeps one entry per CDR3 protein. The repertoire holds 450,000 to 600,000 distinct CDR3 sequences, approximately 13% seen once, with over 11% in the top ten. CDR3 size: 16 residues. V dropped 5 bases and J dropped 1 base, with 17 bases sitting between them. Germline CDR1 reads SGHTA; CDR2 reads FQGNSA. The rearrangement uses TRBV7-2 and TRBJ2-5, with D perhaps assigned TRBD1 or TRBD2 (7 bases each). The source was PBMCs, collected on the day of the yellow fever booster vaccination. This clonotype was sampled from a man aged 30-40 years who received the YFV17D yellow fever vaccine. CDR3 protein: CASSNRQGGVQETQYF. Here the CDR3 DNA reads TGTGCCAGCAGCAATCGACAGGGAGGGGTCCAAGAGACCCAGTACTTC.